This T cell receptor (beta chain) was documented in a study of blood T cell repertoires in COVID-19. Method: immunoSEQ multiplex PCR; TCRdb's copy keeps in-frame clones and lacks some. The data contain around 500,000 clones, 85% to 90% of them singletons. The CDR3 contains 14 residues. CDR1 and CDR2 (germline): LNHDA, SQIVND (reference sequence). J was trimmed by 6 bases and V by 6 bases; bases with no gene match: 10. The sequence was collected from a woman in her 40s who had recovered from COVID-19. The chain carries TRBV19 and TRBJ1-1, with 7 bases fitting TRBD1. Sequenced sample: PBMCs or T cells enriched from blood (not recorded which). This CDR3 reads CASRMDRLSSEAFF. As DNA, the CDR3 is TGTGCCAGTAGGATGGACAGGCTGTCCTCTGAAGCTTTCTTT.